This TCR beta chain was identified in a study of cytomegalovirus exposure and HLA in healthy donors. Study results and limitations: Across HLA loci, a later analysis found differing TCR association rates, with DRB1 most and HLA-C fewest. HLA alleles were associated with fewer than 20,000 TCR beta sequences in a later analysis at 0.05 false discovery rate.

V lost 7 bases and J 7 bases, leaving 17 bases between the germline ends. The CDR3 runs to 13 residues. Per the germline V gene, CDR1 is SNHLY and CDR2 is FYNNEI. On this clone itself: Its antigen is not known.

The PCR used 60 Vbeta and 13 Jbeta primers. The data were produced by immunoSEQ multiplex PCR, yet TCRdb's version contains in-frame clones alone and is incomplete. The table lists roughly 100,000 clones, 70% to 85% of them singletons, with 0.79% in the top ten. The chain has TRBV2 and TRBJ2-7, with a tentative D call TRBD1 (6 bases). The sample consisted of PBMCs. This clonotype was obtained from a boy under 18 in good health and CMV-seronegative. The CDR3 region has the DNA TGTGCCAGCACTTGGGACACGGGCCTGGAGCAGTACTTC. It is translated as CASTWDTGLEQYF.